Presented here are 24 T cell receptor beta chains from one specimen sequenced in a study of blood T cell repertoires in COVID-19. Clones were sequenced by immunoSEQ multiplex PCR, and TCRdb holds only the in-frame ones, with some missing. In the table there are around 310,000 clones, over 75% of which are singletons. Sequencing input: PBMCs or T cells enriched from blood (not recorded which). These receptors came from a young man who had recovered from COVID-19.

This rearrangement joins TRBV7-8 to TRBJ2-2; possibly TRBD1 for D (5 bases). The CDR3 length is 15 residues. CDR1 is SGHVS, CDR2 FQNEAQ, per germline. Trimming pared 0 bases from V and 2 bases from J, leaving 7 bases between. Written as DNA, the CDR3 is TGTGCCAGCAGCTTAGCGACAGTTAACACCGGGGAGCTGTTTTTT. Protein sequence: CASSLATVNTGELFF. Full variable domain (remainder filled in from reference TRBV7-8 and TRBJ2-2): GAGVSQSPRYKVAKRGQDVALRCDPISGHVSLFWYQQALGQGPEFLTYFQNEAQLDKSGLPSDRFFAERPEGSVSTLKIQRTQQEDSAVYLCASSLATVNTGELFFGEGSRLTVL.

The chain has TRBV4-2 and TRBJ2-7; the D gene is possibly TRBD1 (5 bases). There are 15 residues in the CDR3. The germline V and J ends were trimmed by 0 bases and 0 bases, with 9 bases remaining between them. Germline values: CDR1 LGHNA, CDR2 YNFKEQ. CDR3 sequence (DNA): TGTGCCAGCAGCCAAGATCGACAGAGCTCCTACGAGCAGTACTTC. As protein: CASSQDRQSSYEQYF.

The chain joins TRBV9 to TRBJ1-5; no clear D gene. Germline values: CDR1 SGDLS, CDR2 YYNGEE. This CDR3 spans 15 amino acids. Trimming took 4 bases from V and 5 from J, leaving 16 bases between them. The CDR3 DNA reads TGTGCCAGCAGCATAGGAGGGAGGGCCGATCAGCCCCAGCATTTT. Residues: CASSIGGRADQPQHF.

The J gene is TRBJ2-5, the V gene TRBV2; 8 bases map to TRBD1. The junction had 10 bases not matched to a gene; V was cut back by 5 bases and J by 5 bases. The CDR3 runs 15 residues. CDR1 is SNHLY, CDR2 FYNNEI, per germline. CDR3 residues: CASSLTGVSMETQYF. In DNA form, the CDR3 reads TGTGCCAGCAGTTTGACAGGGGTGTCGATGGAGACCCAGTACTTC.

The chain couples TRBV5-1 to TRBJ2-3, with D perhaps matching TRBD1 (5 bases). V shed 0 bases and J shed 2 bases, with 7 bases lying between them. Germline CDR1 is SGHRS and CDR2 is YFSETQ. CDR3 length: 14 residues. CDR3 loop: CASSLGQITDTQYF. The CDR3 nucleotides are TGCGCCAGCAGCTTGGGACAGATCACAGATACGCAGTATTTT.

The V gene is TRBV5-1, the J gene TRBJ2-1; 12 positions match TRBD1. With V trimmed by 4 bases and J by 4 bases, 6 bases remained unmatched. This CDR3 contains 16 residues. The germline CDR1 and CDR2 sequences are SGHRS and YFSETQ. CDR3 amino acids: CASSTGTGGRYNEQFF. The CDR3 DNA follows: TGCGCCAGCAGCACCGGGACAGGGGGCAGATACAATGAGCAGTTCTTC.

This clone has a handful of counts. The V gene is TRBV9, the J gene TRBJ2-7; 8 bases line up with TRBD1. J lost 0 bases, V lost 4 bases, and 9 bases had no gene match. The CDR3 has 16 amino acids. Germline V CDR1 and CDR2: SGDLS, YYNGEE. The CDR3 DNA sequence: TGTGCCAGCAGCCTAACCGGGACAGGTAACTCCTACGAGCAGTACTTC. This sequence encodes CASSLTGTGNSYEQYF.

J is TRBJ1-1 and V is TRBV28, with TRBD1 matching over 9 bases. This CDR3 is 15 amino acids long. The trim removed 6 bases at V and 3 bases at J, leaving 8 bases unmatched. Germline V gives CDR1 MDHEN, CDR2 SYDVKM. Written as DNA, the CDR3 is TGTGCCAGCAGCTTCTTAGACAGGGGGTACACTGAAGCTTTCTTT. Protein: CASSFLDRGYTEAFF.

J is TRBJ1-6 and V is TRBV21-1; the table's D call TRBD1 went unverified against the DNA. TRBV21-1 is a recognized pseudogene. The CDR3 is 17 amino acids. Written as DNA, the CDR3 is TGTGCCAGCAGCAAAGAGCGAGACAGGGCCTATAATTCACCCCTCCACTTT. Residues: CASSKERDRAYNSPLHF.

This rearrangement joins TRBV18 to TRBJ2-3, with D hard to call. V was clipped by 3 bases and J by 0 bases, with 10 bases between them. Germline assignment: CDR1 KGHSH and CDR2 LQKENI. The CDR3 length is 15 residues. This CDR3 is CASSPAETSTDTQYF. The CDR3 nucleotides are TGTGCCAGCTCACCGGCAGAGACTAGCACAGATACGCAGTATTTT.

The chain links TRBV18 to TRBJ1-4, with D unresolved. Trimming cost V 0 bases and J 3 bases, with 11 bases left between them. Germline CDR1 KGHSH, CDR2 LQKENI. This CDR3 has 16 residues. The chain's CDR3 is CASSPPQTTPNEKLFF. The CDR3 DNA is TGTGCCAGCTCACCACCGCAGACTACTCCTAATGAAAAACTGTTTTTT.

The chain recombines TRBV3-1 (or the pseudogene TRBV3-2) with TRBJ2-2; maybe TRBD1 (5 bases). This CDR3 is 15 amino acids long. Trimming cost V 0 bases and J 3 bases, with 8 bases left between them. Germline CDR1 reads LGHDT; CDR2 reads YNNKEL (reference sequence). The CDR3 sequence is CASSQETEHTGELFF. The CDR3 nucleotides read TGTGCCAGCAGCCAAGAGACAGAACACACCGGGGAGCTGTTTTTT.

The V gene is TRBV6-5, the J gene TRBJ2-7; no definite D call. Germline assignment: CDR1 MNHEY and CDR2 SVGAGI. Trimming shortened V by 3 bases and J by 7 bases, and 7 bases separated the two germline ends. CDR3 length: 11 residues. CDR3 amino acids: CASSYTGEQYF. In DNA form, the CDR3 reads TGTGCCAGCAGTTATACCGGGGAGCAGTACTTC.

V and J are TRBV14 and TRBJ1-2, with 9 bases matching TRBD1. The CDR3 is 15 residues long. Looked up from germline, CDR1 is SGHDN and CDR2 is FVKESK. With V trimmed by 1 base and J by 6 bases, 6 bases remained unmatched. CDR3 amino acids: CASSQVSRTGDGYTF. CDR3 sequence (DNA): TGTGCCAGCAGCCAAGTCTCTAGGACAGGGGATGGCTACACCTTC.

The chain is built from TRBV6-2 or TRBV6-3 and TRBJ2-2; D is perhaps TRBD2 (6 bases). Trimming removed 2 bases at V and 6 bases at J, with 16 bases between. The CDR3 consists of 16 residues. Germline CDR1 is MNHEY and CDR2 is SVGEGT. Here the CDR3 reads CASSYRAGRRAGELFF. CDR3 bases: TGTGCCAGCAGTTACCGGGCGGGGAGAAGGGCCGGGGAGCTGTTTTTT.

J is TRBJ1-5 and V is TRBV6-5, with D hard to call. The ends were cut back, 2 bases at V and 6 bases at J, with 11 bases in the middle. The germline V gene encodes CDR1 MNHEY and CDR2 SVGAGI. This CDR3 comprises 14 residues. CDR3 residues: CASSYNGEGQPQHF. CDR3 nucleotide sequence: TGTGCCAGCAGTTACAACGGGGAGGGTCAGCCCCAGCATTTT.

The chain employs TRBV28 and TRBJ1-2; no firm D call. V was cut by 2 bases and J by 4 bases, with 8 bases left in between. The CDR3 totals 13 residues. Per the germline V gene, CDR1 is MDHEN and CDR2 is SYDVKM. The CDR3 nucleotides read TGTGCCAGCAGTTTAGGAGGGCCCTATGGCTACACCTTC. Translating it yields CASSLGGPYGYTF.

The chain employs TRBV4-2 and TRBJ2-7; 10 nucleotides line up with TRBD2. With V trimmed by 0 bases and J by 3 bases, 8 bases remained unmatched. CDR1 and CDR2 from the germline V gene are LGHNA and YNFKEQ. The CDR3 covers 17 residues. This CDR3 reads CASSQDSKRGGYYEQYF. DNA of the CDR3: TGTGCCAGCAGCCAAGATTCCAAGCGGGGGGGGTACTACGAGCAGTACTTC.

The V and J genes are TRBV30 and TRBJ1-2; D may be TRBD1 (5 bases). Trimming took off 4 bases at V and 1 base at J, with 13 bases between the two ends. Germline loops: CDR1 GTSNPN, CDR2 SVGIG (reference sequence). The CDR3 has 14 residues. The CDR3 DNA is TGTGCCTGGAAAGCGCTAGGGGTTAACTATGGCTACACCTTC. Its translation: CAWKALGVNYGYTF.

The chain links TRBV19 to TRBJ1-1, with 12 positions matching TRBD1. The CDR3 sequence is 15 residues long. The ends lost 6 bases at V and 8 bases at J; junction bases unmatched: 10. CDR1 is LNHDA and CDR2 is SQIVND in the germline V gene (reference sequence). The CDR3 bases are TGTGCCAGTAGCAAAGGCCGGGACAGGGGGCTGGAAGCTTTCTTT. This sequence encodes CASSKGRDRGLEAFF.

The chain recombines TRBV27 with TRBJ2-7; 7 bases are shared with TRBD1. The length of the CDR3 is 17 residues. Germline-derived CDR1 and CDR2 are MNHEY and SMNVEV (reference sequence). Germline trimming cut 2 bases from V and 2 bases from J; bases unmatched to any gene: 12. CDR3 in DNA: TGTGCCAGCAGTTTACTCGACAGGGTACTGATACCCTACGAGCAGTACTTC. It specifies CASSLLDRVLIPYEQYF.

This chain connects TRBV28 to TRBJ1-4; 11 positions agree with TRBD1. Germline assignment: CDR1 MDHEN and CDR2 SYDVKM. CDR3 length: 15 amino acids. J gave up 8 bases and V 9 bases, and 11 bases lay outside the gene matches. The CDR3 region is CASSIPGQGDEKLFF. CDR3 in DNA: TGTGCCAGTTCCATCCCGGGACAGGGGGACGAAAAACTGTTTTTT. Drawing the rest from reference TRBV28 and TRBJ1-4, the complete variable domain is DVKVTQSSRYLVKRTGEKVFLECVQDMDHENMFWYRQDPGLGLRLIYFSYDVKMKEKGDIPEGYSVSREKKERFSLILESASTNQTSMYLCASSIPGQGDEKLFFGSGTQLSVL.

The gene calls are TRBV19 and TRBJ2-7; 9 bases are shared with TRBD1. The CDR3 sequence is 13 residues long. Unmatched junction bases numbered 3, after V lost 6 bases and J lost 3 bases. The germline V gene has CDR1 LNHDA and CDR2 SQIVND (reference sequence). CDR3 sequence: CASSVDRGYEQYF. CDR3 DNA sequence: TGTGCCAGTAGCGTGGACAGGGGCTACGAGCAGTACTTC.

This chain connects TRBV7-2 to TRBJ2-7; D unresolved. Trimming removed 5 bases from V and 5 bases from J, with 7 bases in between. Germline CDR1 reads SGHTA; CDR2 reads FQGNSA. This CDR3 comprises 11 residues. DNA of the CDR3: TGTGCCAGCAGCCGAGTGAACGAGCAGTACTTC. This sequence encodes CASSRVNEQYF.